A selection of T cell receptor beta chains follows, all from one sample in a study of neurological immune-mediated disorders. TCRdb ran MiXCR on the 5' RACE reads and lists one entry per CDR3 protein. The sample comprises 71,000 or so distinct CDR3 sequences, around 13% of which are singletons, and about 4.5% rests with the top ten. Sequencing used PBMCs. These TCRs come from a female donor with HTLV-1-associated myelopathy (HAM/TSP). Both conserved end residues are part of each CDR3. The D gene is left open where the match is weak. Some rows have no size entry. The others give once, few or many, or a class for an expanded clone.

>TRBJ2-3|many|TRBV15|TRBD1
CATSKGQGGDTDTQYF
TGTGCCACCAGCAAGGGACAGGGAGGGGACACAGATACGCAGTATTTT
>TRBJ2-5|NA|TRBV11-2|NA
CASSPAGTGLETQYF
TGTGCCAGCAGCCCCGCCGGGACTGGGCTTGAGACCCAGTACTTC
>TRBJ2-2|many|TRBV5-6|NA
CASSAYMSGDTGELFF
TGTGCCAGCAGCGCATACATGAGCGGCGACACCGGGGAGCTGTTTTTT
>TRBJ2-3|many|TRBV7-9|NA
CASSSGADTQYF
TGTGCCAGCAGCTCAGGGGCAGATACGCAGTATTTT
>TRBJ1-4|many|TRBV5-1|NA
CASSLTRGATNEKLFF
TGCGCCAGCAGCTTGACCAGGGGAGCAACTAATGAAAAACTGTTTTTT
>TRBJ2-1|many|TRBV5-1|TRBD1
CASSIITGGAYNEQFF
TGCGCCAGCAGCATAATTACAGGGGGCGCTTACAATGAGCAGTTCTTC
>TRBJ1-1|many|TRBV12-3/TRBV12-4|NA
CASSFLTEAFF
TGTGCCAGCAGCTTTCTGACTGAAGCTTTCTTT
>TRBJ2-7|once|TRBV6-1|NA
CASSELSHSYEQYF
TGTGCCAGCAGTGAACTATCCCACTCCTACGAGCAGTACTTC
>TRBJ1-1|many|TRBV12-3/TRBV12-4|NA
CASSYNLGTEAFF
TGTGCCAGCAGCTACAACCTGGGGACTGAAGCTTTCTTT
>TRBJ2-2|many|TRBV28|TRBD2
CASSLWVLAGGPGELFF
TGTGCCAGCAGTTTATGGGTACTAGCGGGGGGGCCCGGGGAGCTGTTTTTT
>TRBJ2-3|many|TRBV6-1|TRBD1
CASRIGQGLTDTQYF
TGTGCCAGCAGGATAGGACAGGGGTTGACAGATACGCAGTATTTT
>TRBJ2-1|many|TRBV20-1|TRBD1
CSARDLLDRGNEQFF
TGCAGTGCTAGAGACCTCCTCGACAGGGGCAATGAGCAGTTCTTC
>TRBJ2-7|many|TRBV7-2|TRBD2
CASSLGASGGLDEQYF
TGTGCCAGCAGCTTAGGTGCTAGCGGGGGGCTCGACGAGCAGTACTTC
>TRBJ2-7|few|TRBV20-1|NA
CSAPNRRTTEQYF
TGCAGTGCCCCGAACAGGCGGACAACGGAGCAGTACTTC
>TRBJ2-1|NA|TRBV19|TRBD2
CANRLTLAGGHNEQFF
TGTGCCAATAGATTAACGTTAGCGGGGGGACACAATGAGCAGTTCTTC